Listed below are T cell receptor beta chains from one sample, sequenced in a study of shared clonotypes between healthy human individuals. Clones were sequenced by immunoSEQ multiplex PCR, and TCRdb holds only the in-frame ones, with some missing. The sample includes approximately 500,000 clones, almost 97% of them seen just once. Sequencing input: naive CD4+ T cells sorted from blood. These receptors came from a woman aged 25 to 39 in good health. CDR3s include the opening cysteine and the closing phenylalanine or tryptophan.

v_call	j_call	cdr3_aa
TRBV6-5	TRBJ1-2	CASSYDSSSAYGYTF
TRBV5-1	TRBJ1-5	CASKEGDYSNQPQHF
TRBV11-2	TRBJ2-7	CASSLGGSGRVGLEQYF
TRBV11-2	TRBJ2-3	CASSFLAGPSTDTQYF
TRBV19	TRBJ1-2	CASTWSGGYGYTF
TRBV27	TRBJ2-5	CASSIVQGGETQYF
TRBV7-8	TRBJ1-2	CASSQDRRQGYTF
TRBV7-2	TRBJ2-5	CASSSTGWQTQYF
TRBV9	TRBJ1-2	CASSVVSQGGYGYTF
TRBV28	TRBJ1-2	CASTRPNYGYTF
TRBV6-6	TRBJ1-1	CASSHVQGTNTEAFF
TRBV11-2	TRBJ1-1	CASSLDQLGQGGEAFF
TRBV7-9	TRBJ1-1	CASSLEGTGNTEAFF
TRBV5-4	TRBJ2-7	CASSLGSIGTGGPEQYF
TRBV11-2	TRBJ2-2	CASSLVKQGINTGELFF
TRBV25-1	TRBJ2-1	CASSAQAGGRLIYNEQFF
TRBV2	TRBJ2-3	CASSGGLAVGTDTQYF
TRBV19	TRBJ1-4	CASSTRIRNRWRSEKLFF
TRBV28	TRBJ2-5	CASTGGQGNQETQYF
TRBV7-8	TRBJ1-5	CASSPRDAPYSNQPQHF
TRBV5-1	TRBJ2-2	CASSQGLAGVFSGELFF
TRBV5-1	TRBJ2-3	CASSSPGLPTDTQYF
TRBV30	TRBJ2-1	CAWSISATTNEQFF
TRBV5-1	TRBJ2-1	CASSRDLPWVEQFF
TRBV25-1	TRBJ2-7	CASSEYGGEQYF
TRBV28	TRBJ1-5	CASSSRTWESQHF
TRBV18	TRBJ2-1	CASSPISGRADEQFF
TRBV5-5	TRBJ1-2	CASRPTGNYGYTF
TRBV27	TRBJ2-1	CASRRSPGLAEYNEQFF
TRBV29-1	TRBJ1-4	CSVAGRATNEKLFF
TRBV27	TRBJ2-7	CASSQDPRFRGYEQYF
TRBV4-1	TRBJ2-7	CASSRDGYYEQYF
TRBV11-2	TRBJ2-1	CASSRNSGGRRSYNEQFF
TRBV15	TRBJ2-7	CATSPGGSGPTEQYF
TRBV15	TRBJ1-4	CATSRDAGSGEKLFF
TRBV27	TRBJ2-5	CASSSQPGIVGETQYF
TRBV30	TRBJ2-1	CAWDGLAGSGNEQFF